The 14 T cell receptor beta chains listed next were all sequenced from one sample in a study of blood T cells in healthy people across ages. Sample-barcoded 5' priming and a J-beta primer mix drove a second PCR of roughly 6 to 12 cycles. TCRdb re-analysed the 5' RACE reads in MiXCR, keeping a single row per CDR3 protein. Of about 670,000 distinct CDR3 sequences in the sample, roughly half were seen once. Sequencing used blood. These TCRs come from a woman older than 75 in good health.

This clonotype was seen ten or more times. The chain couples TRBV27 to TRBJ2-7; D is unclear. V dropped 5 bases and J dropped 6 bases, with 11 bases sitting between them. This CDR3 is built from 12 residues. Germline CDR1 and CDR2: MNHEY and SMNVEV (reference sequence). CDR3 sequence (DNA): TGTGCCAGCAGTCCATCAAGGTTCGAGCAGTACTTC. This codes for CASSPSRFEQYF.

The chain recombines TRBV20-1 with TRBJ2-3; the D gene is possibly TRBD1 (6 bases). The CDR3 loop spans 11 amino acids. V lost 7 bases, J lost 3 bases, and 8 bases lay in between. CDR1 is DFQATT, CDR2 SNEGSKA, per germline (reference sequence). This CDR3 reads CSGGQTDTQYF. DNA of the CDR3: TGCAGTGGAGGACAGACAGATACGCAGTATTTT.

This clonotype was picked up a small number of times. This chain links TRBV7-3 with TRBJ2-5; D unresolved. V lost 5 bases, J lost 1 base, and 8 bases lay in between. CDR1 and CDR2 from the germline V gene are SGHTA and FQGTGA. This CDR3 is 13 amino acids long. In DNA form, the CDR3 reads TGTGCCAGCAGCACAACTCTCCAAGAGACCCAGTACTTC. Amino acids: CASSTTLQETQYF.

This clonotype is a singleton in its sample. CDR3 region: CSARDRAALAFF. The CDR3, as DNA: TGCAGTGCTAGAGATCGGGCCGCTCTGGCTTTCTTT. The gene calls are TRBV20-1 and TRBJ1-1; D is unclear. Germline lookup yields CDR1 DFQATT and CDR2 SNEGSKA (reference sequence). The CDR3 is 12 amino acids. Trimming took 0 bases from V and 11 from J, leaving 13 bases between them.

This clonotype was recorded many times. This sequence joins TRBV7-9 and TRBJ2-1, with no clear D. From germline, CDR1 is SEHNR and CDR2 FQNEAQ (reference sequence). Trimming took 1 base from V and 4 from J, leaving 8 bases between them. This CDR3 has 14 amino acids. The DNA of the CDR3 is TGTGCCAGCAGCTTAGTCCACGGTTACAATGAGCAGTTCTTC. It encodes CASSLVHGYNEQFF.

The J gene is TRBJ2-1, the V gene TRBV24-1, with TRBD1 matching 7 bases. The CDR3 is 14 amino acids. Losses at the gene ends were 9 bases for V and 4 bases for J; bases not matched to a gene: 8. Germline lookup yields CDR1 KGHDR and CDR2 SFDVKD. The CDR3 coding sequence is TGTGCCACCTCCGCCGGGACAGCATACAATGAGCAGTTCTTC. It is translated as CATSAGTAYNEQFF.

This clonotype was found a few times. V usage is TRBV12-3 or TRBV12-4 and J usage is TRBJ1-1; weak D call: TRBD1 (5 bases). V dropped 7 bases and J dropped 10 bases, with 13 bases sitting between them. The CDR3 runs 11 residues. DNA of the CDR3: TGTGCCAGCACATTAAGGGACGGAGCTTTCTTT. This encodes CASTLRDGAFF.

This chain links TRBV7-9 with TRBJ2-1; a weak D match, TRBD1 (5 bases). Germline values: CDR1 SEHNR, CDR2 FQNEAQ (reference sequence). The V end was cut by 5 bases, the J end by 4 bases, with 21 bases between. The CDR3 covers 17 residues. DNA for the CDR3: TGTGCCAGCAGCCCTGGGTCTACAGGAATGGTATACAATGAGCAGTTCTTC. Translated, it gives CASSPGSTGMVYNEQFF.

This clonotype has ten or more counts. The chain links TRBV5-5 to TRBJ1-1, with D uncertain. Germline V gene data show CDR1 as SGHKS and CDR2 as YYEKEE (reference sequence). Between the trimmed V and J ends, which lost 0 bases and 3 bases, there was a span of 12 bases. This CDR3 has 15 amino acids. The CDR3 DNA reads TGTGCCAGCAGCTTGGCCGGCCAAACCGACACTGAAGCTTTCTTT. Translation gives CASSLAGQTDTEAFF.

The chain combines TRBV27 with TRBJ2-1; D is undetermined. This CDR3 is built from 13 residues. Germline V CDR1 and CDR2: MNHEY, SMNVEV (reference sequence). V shed 5 bases and J shed 9 bases, with 14 bases lying between them. This chain's CDR3 is CASSSSPLSEQFF. The CDR3 bases are TGTGCCAGCAGTAGCTCTCCCCTGAGTGAGCAGTTCTTC.

The chain recombines TRBV12-3 or TRBV12-4 with TRBJ2-7; 7 bases are a match to TRBD2. The CDR3 has 15 amino acids. The junction had 19 bases not matched to a gene; V was cut back by 7 bases and J by 10 bases. Written as DNA, the CDR3 is TGTGCCAGCAAGCCGGGACTAAGTGAAATCGCGGCCCAGTACTTC. Its protein is CASKPGLSEIAAQYF.

This clonotype was detected only a few times. The rearrangement uses TRBV12-3 or TRBV12-4 and TRBJ2-3; D remains ambiguous. Deletions cut 6 bases from V and 5 bases from J, with 9 bases between. CDR3 size: 12 residues. The CDR3 DNA sequence: TGTGCCAGCAGATTCGTAAAAGATACGCAGTATTTT. It is translated as CASRFVKDTQYF.

This clonotype has at least ten counts. The CDR3 coding sequence is TGCAGTGCTAGAGTTGGGTACACAGATACGCAGTATTTT. Translation gives CSARVGYTDTQYF. V gene TRBV20-1 combines with J gene TRBJ2-3; D is unresolved. Per germline, CDR1 DFQATT and CDR2 SNEGSKA (reference sequence). Trimming took off 1 base at V and 2 bases at J, with 7 bases between the two ends. This CDR3 is built from 13 residues.

V and J are TRBV27 and TRBJ2-3, with 13 bases identical to TRBD2. Germline CDR1 MNHEY, CDR2 SMNVEV (reference sequence). This CDR3 contains 17 residues. J lost 5 bases, V lost 5 bases, and 10 bases had no gene match. CDR3 coding DNA: TGTGCCAGCAGTCAGTGGACTAGCGGGAGTGGAATAGATACGCAGTATTTT. Translation gives CASSQWTSGSGIDTQYF.